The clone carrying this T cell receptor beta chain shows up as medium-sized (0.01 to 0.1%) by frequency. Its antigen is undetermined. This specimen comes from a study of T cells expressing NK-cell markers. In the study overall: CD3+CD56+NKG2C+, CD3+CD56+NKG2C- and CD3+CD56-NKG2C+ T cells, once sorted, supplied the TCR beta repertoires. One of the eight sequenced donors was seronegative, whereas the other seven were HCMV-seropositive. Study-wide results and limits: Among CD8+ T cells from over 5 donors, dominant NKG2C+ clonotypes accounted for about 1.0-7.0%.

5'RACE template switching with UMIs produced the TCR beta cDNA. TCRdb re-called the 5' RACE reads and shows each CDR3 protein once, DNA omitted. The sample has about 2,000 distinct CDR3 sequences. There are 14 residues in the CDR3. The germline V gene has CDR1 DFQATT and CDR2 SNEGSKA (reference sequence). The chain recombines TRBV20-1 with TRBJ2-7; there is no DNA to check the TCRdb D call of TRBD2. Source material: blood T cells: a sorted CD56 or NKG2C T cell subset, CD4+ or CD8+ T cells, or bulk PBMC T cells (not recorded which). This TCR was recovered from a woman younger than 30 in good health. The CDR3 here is CSAGGSREVNEQYF.